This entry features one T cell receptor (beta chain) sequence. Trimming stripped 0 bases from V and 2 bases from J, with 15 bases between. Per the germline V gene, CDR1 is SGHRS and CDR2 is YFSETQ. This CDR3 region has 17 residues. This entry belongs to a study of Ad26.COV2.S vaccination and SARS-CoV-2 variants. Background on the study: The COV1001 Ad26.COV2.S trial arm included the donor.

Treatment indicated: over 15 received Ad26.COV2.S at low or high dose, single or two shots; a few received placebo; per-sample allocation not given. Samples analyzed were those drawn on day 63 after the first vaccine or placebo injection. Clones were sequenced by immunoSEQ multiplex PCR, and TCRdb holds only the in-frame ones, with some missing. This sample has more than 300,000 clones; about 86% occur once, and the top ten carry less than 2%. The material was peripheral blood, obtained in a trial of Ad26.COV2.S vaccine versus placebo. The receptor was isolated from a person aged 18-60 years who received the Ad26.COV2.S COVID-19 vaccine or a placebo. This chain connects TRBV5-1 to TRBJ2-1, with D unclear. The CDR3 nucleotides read TGCGCCAGCAGCTTGGGGATAGTTCCGCGGACCTACAATGAGCAGTTCTTC. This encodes CASSLGIVPRTYNEQFF.